A single T cell receptor beta chain is shown here with its context. Its specificity is unknown. The CDR3 length is 17 residues. With V trimmed by 0 bases and J by 2 bases, 7 bases remained unmatched. Germline CDR1 reads WSHSY; CDR2 reads SAAADI. The record originates from a study of cytomegalovirus exposure and HLA in healthy donors. Study conclusions and caveats: Near-uniform donor sequencing depth was presumed by presence/absence analyses.

The study ran its PCR with 60 Vbeta and 13 Jbeta primers. Here immunoSEQ multiplex PCR was the method, and the copy in TCRdb shows in-frame clones only, minus some. The data show around 160,000 clones, with roughly 79% seen just once and about 6.7% held by the top ten. Sequenced input: PBMCs. This receptor was taken from a woman in her thirties or forties in good health and CMV-seropositive. This chain uses TRBV10-2 with TRBJ1-1; TRBD1 aligns across 9 bases. In DNA, the CDR3 is TGCGCCAGCAGTGAGTCGTCCGGGACAGGGCTTAACACTGAAGCTTTCTTT. Protein product: CASSESSGTGLNTEAFF.